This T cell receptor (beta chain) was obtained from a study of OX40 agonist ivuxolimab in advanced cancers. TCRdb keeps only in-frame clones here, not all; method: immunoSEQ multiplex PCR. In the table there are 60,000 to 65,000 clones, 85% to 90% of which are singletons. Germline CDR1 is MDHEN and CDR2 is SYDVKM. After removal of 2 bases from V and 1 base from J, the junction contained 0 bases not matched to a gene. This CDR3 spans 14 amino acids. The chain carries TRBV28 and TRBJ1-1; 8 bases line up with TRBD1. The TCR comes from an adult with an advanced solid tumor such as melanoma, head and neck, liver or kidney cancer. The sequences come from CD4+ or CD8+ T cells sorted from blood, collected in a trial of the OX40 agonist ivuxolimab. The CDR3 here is CASSLQGANTEAFF. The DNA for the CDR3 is TGTGCCAGCAGTTTACAGGGGGCGAACACTGAAGCTTTCTTT.